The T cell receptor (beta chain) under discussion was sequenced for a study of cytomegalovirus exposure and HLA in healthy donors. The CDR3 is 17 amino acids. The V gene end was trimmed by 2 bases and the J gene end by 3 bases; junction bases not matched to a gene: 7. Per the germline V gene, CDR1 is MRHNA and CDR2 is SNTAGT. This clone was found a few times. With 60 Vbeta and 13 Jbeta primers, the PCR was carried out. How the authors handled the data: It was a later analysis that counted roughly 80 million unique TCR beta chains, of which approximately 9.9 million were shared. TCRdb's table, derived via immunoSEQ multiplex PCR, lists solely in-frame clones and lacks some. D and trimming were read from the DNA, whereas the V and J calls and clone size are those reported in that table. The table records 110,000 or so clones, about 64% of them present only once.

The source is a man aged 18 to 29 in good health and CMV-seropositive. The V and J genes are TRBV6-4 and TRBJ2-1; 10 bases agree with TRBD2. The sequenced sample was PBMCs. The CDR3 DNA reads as TGTGCCAGCAGTGACCTGCCGTCTAGCGGGGGCTACAATGAGCAGTTCTTC. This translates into CASSDLPSSGGYNEQFF.